This T cell receptor (beta chain) appears in the sequencing data of a study of technical replicates of blood from a few donors. Here immunoSEQ multiplex PCR was the method, and the copy in TCRdb shows in-frame clones only, minus some. The table includes under 85,000 clones, approximately 93% detected once. After removal of 6 bases from V and 3 bases from J, the junction contained 8 bases not matched to a gene. The CDR3 has 15 amino acids. Germline loops: CDR1 KGHSH, CDR2 LQKENI. The J gene is TRBJ1-5, the V gene TRBV18, with 7 nucleotides matching TRBD1. The sequence derives from a human donor in good health. Sequenced input: T cells isolated from PBMCs. Here the CDR3 reads CASSVTGLANQPQHF. The CDR3 DNA follows: TGTGCCAGCTCCGTGACAGGGTTGGCCAATCAGCCCCAGCATTTT.